The sequence of this T cell receptor (beta chain) was determined in a study of vaccination effects on CD4 cells after COVID-19. Trimming cost V 7 bases and J 4 bases; bases outside gene matches: 7. The CDR3 loop spans 16 amino acids. Germline V lookup: CDR1 KGHDR, CDR2 SFDVKD. Ahead of sequencing, the ViraFEST assay grew antigen-specific CD4+ T cells using viral peptide pools. Investigators separated out CD4+ T cells once approximately 10 days of culture had passed. Each participant was administered two doses of either the BNT162b2 or the mRNA-1273 vaccine. This table comes from immunoSEQ multiplex PCR, and its TCRdb copy is limited to in-frame clones, with some not included. The profile shows approximately 61,000 clones, 60% to 75% of them singletons. Of note for this clone: The antigen is unknown.

This sequence joins TRBV24-1 and TRBJ2-6; 9 positions agree with TRBD1. The source is a human donor who received a COVID-19 vaccine. Sample: CD4+ T cells from PBMCs cultured with HCoV-229E spike peptides, taken after COVID-19 vaccination. The CDR3 reads CATSGQGPGGANVLTF. The DNA for the CDR3 is TGTGCCACCAGCGGACAGGGGCCTGGCGGGGCCAACGTCCTGACTTTC.